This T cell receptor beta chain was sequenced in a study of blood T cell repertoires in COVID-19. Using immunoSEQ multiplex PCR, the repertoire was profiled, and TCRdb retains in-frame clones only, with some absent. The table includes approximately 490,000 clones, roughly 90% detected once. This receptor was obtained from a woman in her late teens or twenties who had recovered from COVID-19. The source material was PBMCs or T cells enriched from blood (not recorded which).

CDR3 in DNA: TGTGCCAGCAGGACCGGGACAGTTCTTTACGAGCAGTACTTC. As protein: CASRTGTVLYEQYF. The V call is TRBV28, the J call TRBJ2-7, with TRBD1 identical over 7 bases. The CDR3 sequence is 14 residues long. With V trimmed by 6 bases and J by 4 bases, 9 bases remained unmatched. Germline loops: CDR1 MDHEN, CDR2 SYDVKM.